These 19 T cell receptor beta chains were sequenced from one sample in a study of shared clonotypes between healthy human individuals. Libraries were prepared by immunoSEQ multiplex PCR; TCRdb keeps only in-frame clonotypes and omits some of them. Of more than 2 million clones in the sample, roughly 96% are singletons; the top ten hold roughly 0.13%. Sequencing was performed on naive CD4+ T cells sorted from blood. Documented subset: CD45RA+ positively selected. All receptors come from a man younger than 30 in good health.

The J gene is TRBJ1-3, the V gene TRBV6-1, with D possibly being TRBD1 (5 bases). The ends were cut back, 3 bases at V and 0 bases at J, with 15 bases in the middle. The CDR3 is 17 amino acids. The germline V gene encodes CDR1 MNHNS and CDR2 SASEGT. The CDR3 region is CASSDRDAGYSGNTIYF. The CDR3 bases are TGTGCCAGCAGTGATCGGGACGCCGGATACTCTGGAAACACCATATATTTT.

This clone was counted between two and nine times. The rearrangement uses TRBV5-5 and TRBJ2-7; D may be TRBD2 (5 bases). The CDR3 covers 16 residues. Germline CDR1 is SGHKS and CDR2 is YYEKEE (reference sequence). Trimming left V 0 bases short and J 6 bases short, with 19 bases between. CDR3 region: CASSLAWELVVREQYF. The CDR3 DNA reads as TGTGCCAGCAGCTTGGCTTGGGAGCTAGTGGTTCGCGAGCAGTACTTC.

This clone appeared once. The V gene is TRBV5-1, the J gene TRBJ2-3; a possible D gene is TRBD2 (7 bases). V was trimmed by 6 bases and J by 3 bases, leaving 17 bases between them. The V gene's germline CDR1 is SGHRS and CDR2 YFSETQ. CDR3 length: 15 residues. DNA for the CDR3: TGCGCCAGCACCACGTGGGGGGGCGCGACAGATACGCAGTATTTT. Its protein product is CASTTWGGATDTQYF.

V gene TRBV6-5 combines with J gene TRBJ2-7, with a possible D match to TRBD2 (6 bases). V gave up 6 bases and J gave up 3 bases, with 18 bases separating them. Germline V gene sequence: CDR1 MNHEY, CDR2 SVGAGI. CDR3 length: 15 amino acids. The CDR3 reads CASRNGGLKHYEQYF. CDR3 DNA sequence: TGTGCCAGCAGAAACGGGGGACTGAAGCACTACGAGCAGTACTTC.

The CDR3 region is CAISEPGQGGNQPQHF. CDR3 bases: TGTGCCATCAGTGAACCTGGACAGGGGGGGAATCAGCCCCAGCATTTT. The chain carries TRBV10-3 and TRBJ1-5, with 10 bases that match TRBD1. Germline V gives CDR1 ENHRY, CDR2 SYGVKD. V lost 3 bases, J lost 4 bases, and 6 bases stayed unmatched. The CDR3 is 16 amino acids.

The rearrangement joins TRBV6-1 to TRBJ1-6; the match to TRBD1 covers 9 bases. CDR1 MNHNS and CDR2 SASEGT come from the germline V gene. V lost 6 bases to trimming and J lost 9 bases; unmatched junction nucleotides: 9. The CDR3 is 15 amino acids. The CDR3 is CASRNEGQGSSPLHF. CDR3 nucleotides: TGTGCCAGCAGGAACGAGGGACAGGGTTCTTCACCCCTCCACTTT.

This sequence joins TRBV25-1 and TRBJ2-2, with TRBD1 as a possible D gene (6 bases). The CDR3 is 16 amino acids. CDR1 is MGHDK, CDR2 SYGVNS, per germline. The germline V and J ends were trimmed by 1 base and 0 bases, with 9 bases remaining between them. CDR3 bases: TGTGCCAGCAGTGAATCTAACAGGGCGAACACCGGGGAGCTGTTTTTT. Its protein is CASSESNRANTGELFF.

The V and J genes are TRBV10-3 and TRBJ2-1, with a possible D match to TRBD1 (6 bases). The germline V and J ends were trimmed by 0 bases and 8 bases, with 14 bases remaining between them. Germline values: CDR1 ENHRY, CDR2 SYGVKD. The CDR3 has 15 amino acids. The CDR3 coding sequence is TGTGCCATCAGTGAGTCGGGGCTACAGGGTTATGAGCAGTTCTTC. This encodes CAISESGLQGYEQFF.

Worth noting for this clone: Additional DNA sequences in this sample encode the identical CDR3. The chain recombines TRBV14 with TRBJ1-6, with 7 bases that match TRBD1. Trimming removed 1 base from V and 7 bases from J; junction bases left unmatched: 4. Germline CDR1 is SGHDN and CDR2 is FVKESK. The CDR3 is 15 amino acids. The CDR3 loop reads CASSQVSGGNSPLHF. CDR3 bases: TGTGCCAGCAGCCAAGTGTCAGGGGGAAATTCACCCCTCCACTTT.

This clone appeared a single time. The chain employs TRBV4-2 and TRBJ1-4; 12 bases match TRBD1. V lost 4 bases, J lost 7 bases, and 7 bases stayed unmatched. This CDR3 region has 16 residues. Germline V CDR1 and CDR2: LGHNA, YNFKEQ. The CDR3 protein is CASSPGQGALGEKLFF. The CDR3 nucleotides read TGTGCCAGCAGCCCGGGACAGGGGGCGCTTGGTGAAAAACTGTTTTTT.

CDR3: CASSNDRGSFEQYF. CDR3 nucleotides: TGTGCCAGCAGTAATGACAGGGGTTCGTTTGAGCAGTACTTC. The genes are TRBV2 and TRBJ2-7, with TRBD1 matching 8 bases. Trimming took 5 bases from V and 7 from J; bases not matched to a gene: 10. Germline V gene lookup returns CDR1 SNHLY and CDR2 FYNNEI. The CDR3 loop spans 14 amino acids.

This chain uses TRBV7-2 with TRBJ1-1; 7 bases match TRBD1. Germline trimming cut 6 bases from V and 5 bases from J; bases unmatched to any gene: 3. Germline lookup yields CDR1 SGHTA and CDR2 FQGNSA. There are 12 residues in the CDR3. The CDR3 spells CASSRGRTEAFF. CDR3 coding DNA: TGTGCCAGCAGTAGGGGGCGAACTGAAGCTTTCTTT.

This chain connects TRBV7-2 to TRBJ2-2; 8 positions match TRBD2. The CDR3 covers 18 residues. The germline gives CDR1 SGHTA, CDR2 FQGNSA. After removal of 0 bases from V and 7 bases from J, the junction contained 13 bases not matched to a gene. The CDR3 DNA follows: TGTGCCAGCAGCTTAGCGCTCGGACTAGCCGATACTAGCGGGGAGCTGTTTTTT. Translated: CASSLALGLADTSGELFF.

This chain connects TRBV10-1 to TRBJ2-7; 8 bases map to TRBD2. This CDR3 contains 14 residues. V gave up 4 bases and J gave up 2 bases; unmatched junction bases: 4. The germline V gene has CDR1 WNHNN and CDR2 SYGVQD (reference sequence). The CDR3 DNA is TGCGCCAGCAGTGCTCCGGGGGGGACCTACGAGCAGTACTTC. Residues: CASSAPGGTYEQYF.

The J gene is TRBJ2-3, the V gene TRBV10-3; 7 nucleotides agree with TRBD1. After removal of 3 bases from V and 0 bases from J, the junction contained 3 bases not matched to a gene. CDR3 size: 15 residues. CDR1 and CDR2 from the germline V gene are ENHRY and SYGVKD. The CDR3 region is CAISDWTGSTDTQYF. The CDR3 coding sequence is TGTGCCATCAGTGACTGGACAGGAAGCACAGATACGCAGTATTTT.

The J gene is TRBJ2-3, the V gene TRBV6-1; D might be TRBD2 (5 bases). The V end lost 4 bases, the J end lost 1 base, and 15 bases lay between the germline ends. This CDR3 is built from 16 residues. The V gene's germline CDR1 is MNHNS and CDR2 SASEGT. In DNA, the CDR3 is TGTGCCAGCAGTGTTGGGTACTCCGGGGGCACAGATACGCAGTATTTT. It is translated as CASSVGYSGGTDTQYF.

The genes are TRBV6-1 and TRBJ2-7; D call uncertain. CDR1 MNHNS and CDR2 SASEGT come from the germline V gene. Trimming left V 6 bases short and J 3 bases short, with 6 bases between. The CDR3 contains 11 residues. The CDR3 spells CASRVNYEQYF. Written as DNA, the CDR3 is TGTGCCAGCAGGGTCAACTACGAGCAGTACTTC.

This clone was recorded once. This chain links TRBV19 with TRBJ1-4; unclear D gene. Looked up from germline, CDR1 is LNHDA and CDR2 is SQIVND (reference sequence). The germline V and J ends were trimmed by 5 bases and 0 bases, with 7 bases remaining between them. The CDR3 covers 14 residues. The CDR3 sequence: CASSSGPTNEKLFF. The DNA for the CDR3 is TGTGCCAGTAGTTCGGGCCCAACTAATGAAAAACTGTTTTTT. The full variable domain, completed using reference TRBV19 and TRBJ1-4, is DGGITQSPKYLFRKEGQNVTLSCEQNLNHDAMYWYRQDPGQGLRLIYYSQIVNDFQKGDIAEGYSVSREKKESFPLTVTSAQKNPTAFYLCASSSGPTNEKLFFGSGTQLSVL.

The genes are TRBV9 and TRBJ2-5, with 9 bases aligning to TRBD2. The CDR3 spans 15 residues. Germline-derived CDR1 and CDR2 are SGDLS and YYNGEE. V shed 3 bases, J shed 5 bases, and the junction held 8 bases outside the gene matches. The CDR3: CASSGSGGLWETQYF. CDR3 nucleotide sequence: TGTGCCAGCAGCGGAAGCGGGGGGCTGTGGGAGACCCAGTACTTC. The whole variable domain, remainder taken from reference TRBV9 and TRBJ2-5, is DSGVTQTPKHLITATGQRVTLRCSPRSGDLSVYWYQQSLDQGLQFLIQYYNGEERAKGNILERFSAQQFPDLHSELNLSSLELGDSALYFCASSGSGGLWETQYFGPGTRLLVL.